The present entry profiles one TCR beta chain with its context. Its recognized antigen is unknown. One base away there is no much larger clone; base qualities are not given. Library method: RT-PCR. Sequencing instrument: Illumina HiSeq 2500. The raw public reads went through TCRdb reprocessing: fastp at Q25, MiXCR clone calling, in-frame beta chains kept. Rows with a matching CDR3 protein are joined into one entry that keeps the most common DNA and genes. Across this sample there are some 850,000 distinct CDR3 sequences, with roughly 20% seen only once. The biggest ten clones account for roughly a tenth of the sample. The data were taken from a study of response to subunit inactivated influenza vaccine (dated by TCRdb to 2016 to 2019). As for the study more broadly: To follow how T cells responded to a trivalent subunit inactivated influenza vaccine, the researchers relied on deep quantitative profiling of the T cell receptor repertoire. General study outcomes and caveats: The authors suggested that each seasonal influenza vaccination may recruit only a limited number of new T cells.

Based on the germline V gene (reference sequence), the CDR1 and CDR2 sequences are GTSNPN and SVGIG. V and J are trimmed by 3 bases and 5 bases, and the gene matches miss 4 bases of the junction. The CDR3 sequence holds 13 residues, the cysteine and phenylalanine included. The retained sequence is limited to the CDR3, 39 bases, with the frame set at the first base. The receptor chain draws on TRBV30 and TRBJ1-3; 7 junctional bases match TRBD1. This TCR came from a man aged 50 to 60 who received an inactivated influenza vaccine. Donor details come from another sample of the same person, matched by shared clones. Sequenced material: PBMCs from blood, taken 5 days after vaccination. DNA sequence: TGTGCCTGGAGCGCGGGACAGCGAAACACCATATATTTT. It translates as CAWSAGQRNTIYF.